This T cell receptor beta chain was retrieved from a study of T cells after yellow fever vaccination. Study-level results: Primary-vaccination clones mostly resurfaced post-booster (about 95% CD4, 85% to 90% CD8).

V lost 0 bases and J 4 bases, leaving 10 bases between the germline ends. The germline V gene has CDR1 LNHNV and CDR2 YYDKDF (reference sequence). The CDR3 is made up of 14 amino acids. Worth noting for this clonotype: Its matching antigen is unknown.

It was through 5'RACE template switching that TCR cDNA was made, with a universal primer site and UMIs added. TCRdb re-derived calls from the 5' RACE reads in MiXCR, one entry per CDR3 protein. Found here are hundreds of thousands of distinct CDR3 sequences, roughly 8% of them singletons; the top ten hold under 20%. This chain connects TRBV15 to TRBJ2-7, with a tentative D call TRBD2 (6 bases). The specimen was PBMCs, collected around 45 days after the first yellow fever vaccination. This receptor was obtained from a man aged 18 to 35 who received the YFV17D yellow fever vaccine. The CDR3, as DNA: TGTGCCACCAGCAGAGATCGGGAGCGGTACGAGCAGTACTTC. Translating gives CATSRDRERYEQYF.